This T cell receptor (beta chain) was sequenced for a study of beta chain features in type 1 diabetes (dated by TCRdb to the late 2010s). About the study as a whole: No differences in mean age, gender distribution, total cell number or subset yield were found between patients and healthy donors. A total of 85 million to 140 million sorted cells were examined across all samples, and a strong correlation was observed between cell number per subset and RNA yield. The study compared the TCRB repertoires of sorted circulating CD4+ T cell subsets in recently diagnosed type 1 diabetes patients with those in matched healthy donors. Naive and central memory subsets were obtained from all 30 or so donors, but regulatory and stem cell-like memory subsets were isolated from only 8 patients and 8 healthy donors. Findings and caveats that apply to the study as a whole: PCR might favor shorter templates, but patient and control samples were amplified and corrected together, so any skew would affect both groups equally. Because cDNA was sequenced instead of genomic DNA, activated cells with high expression could be over-represented, although the groups did not differ in activation or CD3 levels. In all four CD4+ subsets, TCRB CDR3 length was moderately but significantly shorter in type 1 diabetes patients. Because small numbers of individuals were included in the HLA sub-analyses, any influence of HLA type on TCRB rearrangement was left unresolved. At VDJ recombination sites, type 1 diabetes patients had fewer insertions and more deleted nucleotides, which implies abnormalities in thymic rearrangement. The naive, central memory and regulatory TCRB repertoires appeared to resemble one another more closely among patients than among healthy donors.

With regard to this clone: The antigen it binds to is not known. No per-base quality is available; no much larger clone lies one base away.

The High Capacity cDNA Reverse Transcription Kit was used to reverse transcribe all of the isolated RNA, meaning that expressed TCRB transcripts were what got sequenced. Naive, central memory and regulatory T cell samples underwent deep immunoSEQ sequencing, averaging about 3.57 million total reads per sample. After sorted cells were lysed in RLT buffer, RNA was extracted with DNase-treated RNeasy Micro or Mini kits, with the choice depending on cell number. To prevent cross-contamination, every cell subset was processed on its own, while patient and healthy donor samples were processed together. The immunoSEQ multiplex PCR was used to amplify TCRB sequences from cDNA, yielding 87-bp fragments that span the CDR3 region. Sequencing of the amplicons was done on the Illumina HiSeq platform. The authors processed their data as follows. PCR bias was computationally corrected using synthetic template baselines, reads within Hamming distance 2 were collapsed, and singletons that could not be merged were discarded. By aligning reads against IMGT, V, D and J genes, CDR3 length, and insertions or deletions at six rearrangement sites were assigned. Clonotype counts were normalized to sorted cell number within each subset before computing true diversity and Gini coefficients with the tcR R package. Repertoire sharing was quantified using the overlap coefficient calculated on TCRB nucleotide sequences. As stored in TCRdb, this immuneACCESS dataset retains in-frame rearrangements with V and J assigned. A fraction of the clones does not appear; measured against another copy, unresolved V genes explain less than half of the discrepancy, and the remainder lacks a known reason. V and J calls and clone size are copied from that table; D and trimming were computed from the DNA. The sample table records around 340,000 clones; roughly 8% of these occur just once. The ten largest clones represent around 0.44% of the sample.

CDR1 and CDR2 are drawn from the germline V gene: SQVTM, ANQGSEA. Trimming takes 7 bases from V and 5 bases from J, and the germline ends sit 18 bases apart. From the cysteine up to the phenylalanine, the CDR3 has a length of 13 residues. Solely the CDR3 DNA is kept, with 39 bases framed from the first base. Each donor gave one peripheral blood draw, averaging approximately 0.12 L, which was collected into heparinised tubes. Using a panel that included CD45RO, CCR7, CD25, CD127, CD95 and CD27, naive, central memory, regulatory and stem cell-like memory CD4+ T cells were sorted on a BD FACSAria II. All sorted populations exceeded 95% purity. PBMCs were isolated immediately by Lymphoprep density gradient centrifugation and stained directly without culture. So that batch effects would be minimized, each experiment stained and sorted samples in pairs, pairing one healthy donor with one patient.

The specimen sequenced was central memory CD4+ T cells from blood. The sequence came from a woman under 30 in good health. The chain uses TRBV29-1 and TRBJ2-7; TRBD2 might be the D gene, on 5 matching bases. This receptor carries the CDR3 CSAESGSRHEQYF. The nucleotide sequence is TGCAGCGCTGAGTCGGGATCGCGACACGAGCAGTACTTC.